The 28 T cell receptor beta chains listed next were all sequenced from one sample in a study of post-analysis software for immune sequencing data. General study findings and limits: TRBV5-6, TRBV5-1 and TRBV20-1 belonged to a set of five TRBV segments that were more frequent in patients than controls.

Unique molecular identifiers had been added to the TCR beta cDNA libraries. TCRdb processed the PCR reads anew with MiXCR; each CDR3 protein has one entry. This sample has approximately 690,000 distinct CDR3 sequences, with approximately 60% found just once. No antigen has been identified for these receptors. What was sequenced was blood. The receptors stem from a girl aged 2-15 years with multiple sclerosis.

Only a few counts were recorded for this clonotype. The V gene is TRBV6-4, the J gene TRBJ2-1; 9 bases fit TRBD1. CDR1 and CDR2 from the germline V gene are MRHNA and SNTAGT. V gave up 6 bases and J gave up 8 bases; unmatched junction bases: 14. The CDR3 is made up of 16 amino acids. CDR3 protein: CASSGPGGQGRHEQFF. Here the CDR3 DNA reads TGTGCCAGCAGCGGCCCGGGGGGACAGGGTCGGCATGAGCAGTTCTTC.

The V and J genes are TRBV5-1 and TRBJ1-1; TRBD1 matches 7 bases. Trimming cost V 6 bases and J 0 bases; bases outside gene matches: 8. CDR1 SGHRS and CDR2 YFSETQ come from the germline V gene. The CDR3 loop spans 15 amino acids. The CDR3 sequence: CASNRYGTVNTEAFF. The CDR3 region has the DNA TGCGCCAGCAACCGTTACGGGACAGTGAACACTGAAGCTTTCTTT.

V is TRBV12-3 or TRBV12-4 and J is TRBJ2-5; possibly TRBD1 for D (5 bases). The end of the DNA aligns better with TRBJ2-4, so the J call may be wrong. The CDR3 runs 14 residues. CDR3 in amino acids: CASSFGQGPNIQYF. CDR3 nucleotides: TGTGCCAGCAGTTTCGGGCAGGGTCCCAACATTCAGTACTTC.

The chain employs TRBV19 and TRBJ2-3; D could derive from TRBD1 or TRBD2 (5 bases each). V lost 8 bases to trimming and J lost 3 bases, with 24 bases between them. The V gene's germline CDR1 is LNHDA and CDR2 SQIVND (reference sequence). The CDR3 has 17 residues. The CDR3 nucleotides are TGTGCCAGTGGTCGGGGCGGGTGGGCTGGCTCAACAGATACGCAGTATTTT. Protein sequence: CASGRGGWAGSTDTQYF. Drawing the rest from reference TRBV19 and TRBJ2-3, the complete variable domain is DGGITQSPKYLFRKEGQNVTLSCEQNLNHDAMYWYRQDPGQGLRLIYYSQIVNDFQKGDIAEGYSVSREKKESFPLTVTSAQKNPTAFYLCASGRGGWAGSTDTQYFGPGTRLTVL.

This clonotype came up a few times. The chain recombines TRBV12-3 or TRBV12-4 with TRBJ2-1; 10 bases line up with TRBD1. This CDR3 spans 15 amino acids. Trimming cost V 6 bases and J 7 bases; bases outside gene matches: 9. The CDR3 is CASSPGQGYRNEQFF. CDR3 nucleotide sequence: TGTGCCAGCAGCCCGGGACAGGGGTACCGAAATGAGCAGTTCTTC.

This clonotype occurred a few times. The J gene is TRBJ2-4, the V gene TRBV13, with unresolved D. The J call may be incorrect, as the DNA end agrees better with TRBJ2-7. Germline V gene sequence: CDR1 PRHDT, CDR2 FYEKMQ (reference sequence). The CDR3 contains 13 residues. CDR3 sequence reads: CASSPVTSYEQYF. DNA for the CDR3: TGTGCCAGCAGCCCAGTCACCTCCTACGAGCAGTACTTC.

V is TRBV12-3 or TRBV12-4 and J is TRBJ2-4, with TRBD2 as a possible D gene (5 bases). This CDR3 is 18 amino acids long. The V and J ends lost 3 bases and 5 bases respectively, with 23 bases between them. This CDR3 reads CASSFRGVVVEVQNIQYF. In nucleotides, the CDR3 is TGTGCCAGCAGTTTTCGGGGTGTGGTAGTCGAGGTCCAAAACATTCAGTACTTC.

This clonotype has more than one count but fewer than ten. This sequence joins TRBV5-6 and TRBJ2-7; a possible D gene is TRBD2 (5 bases). Germline V lookup: CDR1 SGHDT, CDR2 YYEEEE. V gave up 1 base and J gave up 3 bases, with 8 bases separating them. The CDR3 length is 13 residues. CDR3 residues: CASSLRRRYEQYF. The CDR3 nucleotides are TGTGCCAGCAGCTTGAGGAGGCGCTACGAGCAGTACTTC.

In this sample, this clonotype turned up a few times. The rearrangement uses TRBV5-1 and TRBJ2-7; TRBD2 aligns across 12 bases. The CDR3 totals 19 residues. V shed 0 bases and J 5 bases; nucleotides not matched to a gene: 15. The germline V gene has CDR1 SGHRS and CDR2 YFSETQ. The CDR3 DNA reads TGCGCCAGCAGCTTGGTTGGGCTGAGAAGGACTAGCGGGATAAACGAGCAGTACTTC. Its translation is CASSLVGLRRTSGINEQYF.

J is TRBJ2-1 and V is TRBV12-3 or TRBV12-4, with 8 bases matching TRBD2. This CDR3 region has 15 residues. V shed 5 bases and J 7 bases; nucleotides not matched to a gene: 10. The CDR3 DNA sequence: TGTGCCAGCAGTCCCTCGACTAGCGTGGGGAATGAGCAGTTCTTC. It is translated as CASSPSTSVGNEQFF.

V and J are TRBV12-3 or TRBV12-4 and TRBJ2-5, with D maybe TRBD2 (5 bases). The CDR3 is 14 amino acids. Trimming cost V 4 bases and J 5 bases, with 14 bases left between them. The CDR3 bases are TGTGCCAGCAGTTCCCACCTGGGCGGGGAGACCCAGTACTTC. It is translated as CASSSHLGGETQYF.

The J gene is TRBJ2-3, the V gene TRBV12-3 or TRBV12-4; possibly TRBD1 or TRBD2 for D (5 bases each). This CDR3 has 13 amino acids. V was cut by 2 bases and J by 10 bases, with 13 bases left in between. CDR3 residues: CASSLMMRGSQYF. In DNA form, the CDR3 reads TGTGCCAGCAGTTTAATGATGAGGGGCTCGCAGTATTTT.

The rearrangement links TRBV29-1 to TRBJ1-2, with unresolved D. This CDR3 contains 15 residues. From germline, CDR1 is SQVTM and CDR2 ANQGSEA. V gave up 4 bases and J gave up 5 bases, with 20 bases separating them. The CDR3 DNA sequence: TGCAGCGTTGGGGGTCGAGACCTGTTAAATTATGGCTACACCTTC. Encoded protein: CSVGGRDLLNYGYTF.

The rearrangement uses TRBV14 and TRBJ1-6; a possible D gene is TRBD1 (5 bases). The CDR3 length is 15 residues. The germline V gene encodes CDR1 SGHDN and CDR2 FVKESK. Trimming left V 1 base short and J 13 bases short, with 17 bases between. The CDR3 loop is CASSQASTVGSPLHF. For the CDR3, the DNA is TGTGCCAGCAGCCAAGCTTCGACAGTTGGTTCGCCCCTCCACTTT.

This chain joins TRBV7-9 and TRBJ1-1, with D hard to call. The length of the CDR3 is 15 residues. CDR1 and CDR2 from the germline V gene are SEHNR and FQNEAQ (reference sequence). The ends were cut back, 1 base at V and 4 bases at J, with 13 bases in the middle. For the CDR3, the DNA is TGTGCCAGCAGCTTAGAGGTGGGTGCGGTCACTGAAGCTTTCTTT. Protein: CASSLEVGAVTEAFF. Full variable domain (outside the CDR3, taken from reference TRBV7-9 and TRBJ1-1): DTGVSQNPRHKITKRGQNVTFRCDPISEHNRLYWYRQTLGQGPEFLTYFQNEAQLEKSRLLSDRFSAERPKGSFSTLEIQRTEQGDSAMYLCASSLEVGAVTEAFFGQGTRLTVV.

The gene calls are TRBV7-9 and TRBJ2-1; D unclear. Germline-derived CDR1 and CDR2 are SEHNR and FQNEAQ (reference sequence). CDR3 size: 12 residues. Trimming pared 2 bases from V and 9 bases from J, leaving 8 bases between. Here the CDR3 DNA reads TGTGCCAGCAGCTTAAACTTACCTGAGCAGTTCTTC. Its translation: CASSLNLPEQFF.

The rearrangement uses TRBV11-2 and TRBJ1-6; D is possibly TRBD1 (5 bases). Trimming removed 5 bases at V and 5 bases at J, with 22 bases between. The CDR3 consists of 18 residues. Per the germline V gene, CDR1 is SGHAT and CDR2 is FQNNGV. The CDR3 DNA reads TGTGCCAGCAGCCAAGTCTGGGGGAAAAAGTCTCATAATTCACCCCTCCACTTT. This translates into CASSQVWGKKSHNSPLHF.

The chain is built from TRBV3-1 and TRBJ2-1, with D tentatively TRBD2 (6 bases). The V gene lost 5 bases and the J gene lost 9 bases, with 17 bases spanning the gap. CDR3 length: 14 amino acids. Looked up from germline, CDR1 is LGHDT and CDR2 is YNNKEL (reference sequence). The CDR3 is CASSAVLARVEQFF. The CDR3 DNA reads TGTGCCAGCAGCGCCGTACTAGCCCGTGTTGAGCAGTTCTTC.

This chain links TRBV12-3 or TRBV12-4 with TRBJ2-7; a possible D gene is TRBD1 (7 bases). V lost 6 bases and J lost 7, with 22 bases in between. The CDR3 has 15 residues. CDR3 nucleotide sequence: TGTGCCAGCAGAAGGAACAGGGGAGGAACAGCTGAGCAGTACTTC. Residues: CASRRNRGGTAEQYF.

The chain links TRBV4-2 to TRBJ2-3; 8 bases align to TRBD2. With 2 bases clipped from V and 4 bases from J, the junction kept 14 bases outside the gene matches. CDR3 size: 18 residues. CDR1 is LGHNA, CDR2 YNFKEQ, per germline. Here the CDR3 DNA reads TGTGCCAGCAGCCAAATGCCTTTTTCCGGGGGGGCCTCAGATACGCAGTATTTT. Residues: CASSQMPFSGGASDTQYF.

With regard to this clonotype: Germline is not matched at one junction end, which may reflect a read error. V gene TRBV12-3 or TRBV12-4 combines with J gene TRBJ1-2; D not certain. CDR3 length: 11 residues. The CDR3 nucleotides read TGTGCCGGCAGTTTATTCTATGGCTACACCTTC. Translating gives CAGSLFYGYTF.

Notes on this clonotype: An end of the junction differs from the germline gene, which may be a read error. The chain employs TRBV7-9 and TRBJ2-1; possibly TRBD1 or TRBD2 for D (6 bases each). The length of the CDR3 is 15 residues. In germline, CDR1 is SEHNR, CDR2 FQNEAQ (reference sequence). The CDR3 here is CANSLGGLSYNEQFF. The CDR3 region has the DNA TGTGCCAACAGCTTGGGGGGCCTCTCCTACAATGAGCAGTTCTTC.

As for this clonotype: The junction shows a germline mismatch at one end, possibly a read error. The chain has TRBV4-3 and TRBJ1-2; 9 bases agree with TRBD1. The CDR3 consists of 15 residues. Germline V gene lookup returns CDR1 LGHNA and CDR2 YSLEER. The CDR3: CTSSDLTGGSNGYTF. The CDR3 DNA follows: TGCACCAGCAGCGACTTAACAGGGGGCTCAAATGGCTACACCTTC.

The chain is built from TRBV5-5 and TRBJ2-7; D remains ambiguous. Germline-derived CDR1 and CDR2 are SGHKS and YYEKEE (reference sequence). V dropped 2 bases and J dropped 3 bases, with 9 bases sitting between them. The CDR3 has 13 residues. The CDR3 protein is CASSLNSIYEQYF. CDR3 DNA sequence: TGTGCCAGCAGCTTAAACAGCATCTACGAGCAGTACTTC.

The chain carries TRBV6-5 and TRBJ2-7; 8 nucleotides agree with TRBD1. J was trimmed by 9 bases and V by 5 bases; bases with no gene match: 6. The germline gives CDR1 MNHEY, CDR2 SVGAGI. The CDR3 extends over 12 amino acids. The CDR3 DNA reads TGTGCCAGCAGTGACGGACAGGGTTGGCAGTACTTC. It is translated as CASSDGQGWQYF.

This rearrangement joins TRBV29-1 to TRBJ2-1; D remains unclear. The V and J ends lost 3 bases and 1 base respectively, with 10 bases between them. Germline CDR1 is SQVTM and CDR2 is ANQGSEA. The CDR3 consists of 14 residues. Written as DNA, the CDR3 is TGCAGCGTTGACGAATCTGGGTCCTACAATGAGCAGTTCTTC. Its protein product is CSVDESGSYNEQFF.

In its sample, this clonotype was seen once. The chain joins TRBV5-5 to TRBJ1-1; D is perhaps TRBD1 (6 bases). The CDR3 is made up of 15 amino acids. Trimming took 1 base from V and 4 from J, leaving 14 bases between them. Germline V lookup: CDR1 SGHKS, CDR2 YYEKEE (reference sequence). The CDR3 DNA reads TGTGCCAGCAGCTTGTCAGCGGGGGGCTCCACTGAAGCTTTCTTT. Its translation is CASSLSAGGSTEAFF. The full variable domain, with the rest looked up from reference TRBV5-5 and TRBJ1-1, is DAGVTQSPTHLIKTRGQQVTLRCSPISGHKSVSWYQQVLGQGPQFIFQYYEKEERGRGNFPDRFSARQFPNYSSELNVNALLLGDSALYLCASSLSAGGSTEAFFGQGTRLTVV.

CDR3 protein: CSVTPRDSVYNEQFF. The CDR3 DNA sequence: TGCAGCGTTACTCCCCGGGACTCCGTATACAATGAGCAGTTCTTC. The V and J genes are TRBV29-1 and TRBJ2-1; D is possibly TRBD2 (6 bases). Germline CDR1 and CDR2: SQVTM and ANQGSEA. The CDR3 is made up of 15 amino acids. The V end lost 5 bases, the J end lost 4 bases, and 18 bases lay between the germline ends.